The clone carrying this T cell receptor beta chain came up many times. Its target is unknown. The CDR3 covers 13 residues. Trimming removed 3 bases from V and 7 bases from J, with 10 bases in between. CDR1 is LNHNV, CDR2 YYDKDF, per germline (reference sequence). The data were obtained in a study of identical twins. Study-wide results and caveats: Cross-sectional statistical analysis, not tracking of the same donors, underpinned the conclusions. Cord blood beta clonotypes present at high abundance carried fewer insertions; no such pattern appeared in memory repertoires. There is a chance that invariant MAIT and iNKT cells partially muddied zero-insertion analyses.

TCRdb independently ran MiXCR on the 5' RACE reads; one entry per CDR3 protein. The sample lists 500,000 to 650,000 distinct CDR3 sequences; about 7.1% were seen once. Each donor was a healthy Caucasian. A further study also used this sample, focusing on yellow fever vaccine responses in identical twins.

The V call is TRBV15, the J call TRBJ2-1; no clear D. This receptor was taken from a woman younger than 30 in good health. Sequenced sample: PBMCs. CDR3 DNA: TGTGCCACCAGCAGCTTTACCGGGAATGAGCAGTTCTTC. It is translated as CATSSFTGNEQFF.